These 9 T cell receptor beta chains were all obtained from the same sample, sequenced in a study of shared clonotypes between healthy human individuals. Naive CD8 cells lacked CD45RO, underwent positive selection for CCR7 and left out terminally differentiated effector memory CD45RA+ cells. This table comes from immunoSEQ multiplex PCR, and its TCRdb copy is limited to in-frame clones, with some not included. The sample lists about 1,800,000 clones, approximately 94% occurring once. The sample was naive CD8+ T cells sorted from blood. These receptors were taken from a man aged 18 to 29 in good health.

The chain uses TRBV28 and TRBJ2-7; D might be TRBD2 (5 bases). Trimming removed 5 bases at V and 6 bases at J, with 23 bases between. Germline V gene sequence: CDR1 MDHEN, CDR2 SYDVKM. CDR3 size: 16 residues. The CDR3 region has the DNA TGTGCCAGCAGTACCCCCTCTGGGAAAGGGAGCGGCGAGCAGTACTTC. This translates into CASSTPSGKGSGEQYF. The full variable domain, in which reference TRBV28 and TRBJ2-7 provide the parts outside the CDR3, is DVKVTQSSRYLVKRTGEKVFLECVQDMDHENMFWYRQDPGLGLRLIYFSYDVKMKEKGDIPEGYSVSREKKERFSLILESASTNQTSMYLCASSTPSGKGSGEQYFGPGTRLTVT.

This chain connects TRBV6-5 to TRBJ2-5; D may correspond to TRBD1 or TRBD2 (6 bases each). With 4 bases removed from V and 5 bases from J, the gap between germline ends came to 14 bases. Germline V gene sequence: CDR1 MNHEY, CDR2 SVGAGI. The CDR3 spans 14 residues. In DNA, the CDR3 is TGTGCCAGCAGTTTTTTCGGGGGCGAGGAGACCCAGTACTTC. It yields the protein CASSFFGGEETQYF.

The chain uses TRBV4-2 and TRBJ2-1; 8 nucleotides agree with TRBD2. The germline V gene has CDR1 LGHNA and CDR2 YNFKEQ. The V segment lost 1 base and the J segment 4 bases; nucleotides outside the gene matches: 3. This CDR3 is 15 amino acids long. The CDR3 bases are TGTGCCAGCAGCCAAGGTAGCGGGGCTTACAATGAGCAGTTCTTC. This translates into CASSQGSGAYNEQFF.

The CDR3 is CASSSNRGQDEQYF. CDR3 nucleotide sequence: TGTGCCAGCAGCTCGAACAGGGGGCAGGACGAGCAGTACTTC. The J gene is TRBJ2-7, the V gene TRBV6-5; 9 bases agree with TRBD1. Germline values: CDR1 MNHEY, CDR2 SVGAGI. The J segment lost 5 bases and the V segment lost 6 bases, leaving 8 bases of the junction unmatched. The CDR3 consists of 14 residues.

This chain joins TRBV25-1 and TRBJ1-1, with D possibly being TRBD1 (5 bases). The CDR3 sequence is 15 residues long. CDR1 MGHDK and CDR2 SYGVNS come from the germline V gene. V was trimmed by 1 base and J by 4 bases, leaving 13 bases between them. The CDR3 region is CASSEWSSGSTEAFF. Written as DNA, the CDR3 is TGTGCCAGCAGTGAATGGTCCTCAGGGTCCACTGAAGCTTTCTTT. Full variable domain (remainder filled in from reference TRBV25-1 and TRBJ1-1): EADIYQTPRYLVIGTGKKITLECSQTMGHDKMYWYQQDPGMELHLIHYSYGVNSTEKGDLSSESTVSRIRTEHFPLTLESARPSHTSQYLCASSEWSSGSTEAFFGQGTRLTVV.

This clone was observed once. This chain joins TRBV29-1 and TRBJ2-7; 8 nucleotides agree with TRBD2. V shed 5 bases, J shed 5 bases, and the junction held 11 bases outside the gene matches. The CDR3 is 14 residues long. Germline V gene sequence: CDR1 SQVTM, CDR2 ANQGSEA. CDR3 amino acids: CSVFGGDLPHEQYF. The CDR3 DNA sequence: TGCAGCGTTTTCGGGGGGGACCTCCCCCACGAGCAGTACTTC.

Turning to this clone: Different DNA sequences within this sample yield the same CDR3. The V and J genes are TRBV5-1 and TRBJ2-7; no definite D call. The germline gives CDR1 SGHRS, CDR2 YFSETQ. V lost 0 bases to trimming and J lost 3 bases, with 7 bases between them. This CDR3 is 13 amino acids long. The DNA of the CDR3 is TGCGCCAGCAGCTTGGGACTGAACTACGAGCAGTACTTC. This codes for CASSLGLNYEQYF.

The rearrangement uses TRBV2 and TRBJ2-3; 8 bases line up with TRBD2. With 11 bases clipped from V and 0 bases from J, the junction kept 13 bases outside the gene matches. CDR1 SNHLY and CDR2 FYNNEI come from the germline V gene. CDR3 length equals 16 residues. CDR3: CAVRGGLVGSTDTQYF. The CDR3 nucleotides read TGTGCCGTGCGCGGGGGGCTAGTGGGGAGCACAGATACGCAGTATTTT. The variable domain in full, completed from reference TRBV2 and TRBJ2-3, reads EPEVTQTPSHQVTQMGQEVILRCVPISNHLYFYWYRQILGQKVEFLVSFYNNEISEKSEIFDDQFSVERPDGSNFTLKIRSTKLEDSAMYFCAVRGGLVGSTDTQYFGPGTRLTVL.

This sequence joins TRBV30 and TRBJ2-5; D gene unclear. This CDR3 is 14 amino acids long. Trimming left V 3 bases short and J 6 bases short, with 17 bases between. From germline, CDR1 is GTSNPN and CDR2 SVGIG (reference sequence). The chain's CDR3 is CAWRGNDRIKTQYF. CDR3 bases: TGTGCCTGGAGGGGCAACGATAGGATAAAGACCCAGTACTTC. The entire variable domain, with the rest obtained from reference TRBV30 and TRBJ2-5, is as follows: SQTIHQWPATLVQPVGSPLSLECTVEGTSNPNLYWYRQAAGRGLQLLFYSVGIGQISSEVPQNLSASRPQDRQFILSSKKLLLSDSGFYLCAWRGNDRIKTQYFGPGTRLLVL.